This TCR beta chain was recorded in a study of early T cells in non-severe SARS-CoV-2 infection. Turning to the study itself: The input, bulk RNA from unsorted whole blood, was sequenced, and chains were unpaired. Broader study findings: Comparison of clonotypes with VDJdb favored anti-spike CD8 responses while missing private and CD4 specificities.

CDR3 length: 16 amino acids. V was clipped by 5 bases and J by 3 bases; unmatched bases: 10. The germline gives CDR1 SGHTA, CDR2 FQGNSA. This clonotype was observed a few times. Its antigen is unknown. Individual cDNA molecules received unique molecular identifiers. TCRdb re-called the 5' RACE reads with MiXCR, one entry per CDR3 protein. The repertoire consists of fewer than 85,000 distinct CDR3 sequences, with less than 15% occurring once and the leading ten covering 6%. The sequenced sample consisted of whole blood. The clonotype comes from an adult who was a healthcare worker with PCR-confirmed SARS-CoV-2 infection or an uninfected control (not recorded which). This chain links TRBV7-2 with TRBJ2-7, with 10 bases that match TRBD2. The CDR3 protein is CASSLSFTSGDYEQYF. CDR3 sequence (DNA): TGTGCCAGCAGCCTCTCATTTACTAGCGGGGACTACGAGCAGTACTTC.